This entry concerns a single T cell receptor (beta chain). The data originate from a study of shared T cell receptors in the human thymus. J was trimmed by 5 bases and V by 0 bases; bases with no gene match: 10. The CDR3 runs 17 residues. Germline V gene sequence: CDR1 ENHRY, CDR2 SYGVKD. This table comes from immunoSEQ multiplex PCR, and its TCRdb copy is limited to in-frame clones, with some not included. Counted here are hundreds of thousands of clones, approximately 87% occurring once; the ten biggest clones make up 0.0094%. The same data also contributed to another study, on human thymus T cells.

This clonotype originated in a boy less than two years old with a congenital heart defect. This chain joins TRBV10-3 and TRBJ1-3; the match to TRBD1 covers 7 bases. Sequencing was carried out using thymocytes. CDR3 coding DNA: TGTGCCATCAGTGAGTCGCGCCAGGGGGGAAATAGAAACACCATATATTTT. It codes for CAISESRQGGNRNTIYF.